This entry lists 15 T cell receptor beta chains sequenced from one sample in a study of blood T cell repertoires in COVID-19. The assay was immunoSEQ multiplex PCR, and TCRdb's table has in-frame clones only and misses some. Of 200,000 or so clones in the sample, roughly 80% were seen once. The sequencing sample was made of peripheral blood. Every receptor here comes from a man aged 60-69 years with active or convalescent COVID-19.

This rearrangement joins TRBV6-5 to TRBJ2-7; TRBD1 matches 7 bases. The CDR3 covers 14 residues. Trimming removed 5 bases from V and 0 bases from J; junction bases left unmatched: 4. Germline V gene lookup returns CDR1 MNHEY and CDR2 SVGAGI. The CDR3 region is CASSPQGISYEQYF. CDR3 DNA sequence: TGTGCCAGCAGTCCACAGGGGATCTCCTACGAGCAGTACTTC.

The chain is built from TRBV6-5 and TRBJ2-7; TRBD1 matches 11 bases. CDR3 length: 14 amino acids. Losses at the gene ends were 6 bases for V and 5 bases for J; bases not matched to a gene: 6. CDR1 MNHEY and CDR2 SVGAGI come from the germline V gene. In DNA form, the CDR3 reads TGTGCCAGCAGACGGACAGGGGGCATCGACGAGCAGTACTTC. Its protein product is CASRRTGGIDEQYF.

This rearrangement joins TRBV5-4 to TRBJ2-5; 12 nucleotides match TRBD2. Germline lookup yields CDR1 SGHNT and CDR2 YYREEE (reference sequence). J was trimmed by 4 bases and V by 2 bases; bases with no gene match: 9. The CDR3 length is 17 residues. CDR3 in amino acids: CASSLMASGRAGETQYF. Here the CDR3 DNA reads TGTGCCAGCAGCTTAATGGCTAGCGGGAGGGCCGGAGAGACCCAGTACTTC. Filled out from reference TRBV5-4 and TRBJ2-5, the complete variable domain reads ETGVTQSPTHLIKTRGQQVTLRCSSQSGHNTVSWYQQALGQGPQFIFQYYREEENGRGNFPPRFSGLQFPNYSSELNVNALELDDSALYLCASSLMASGRAGETQYFGPGTRLLVL.

The chain combines TRBV5-1 with TRBJ1-1; the D gene is possibly TRBD1 (5 bases). Germline lookup yields CDR1 SGHRS and CDR2 YFSETQ. Trimming pared 4 bases from V and 4 bases from J, leaving 17 bases between. CDR3 length equals 15 residues. The CDR3 nucleotides read TGCGCCAGCAGCCCCTGGCAGGGAGGTTCCACTGAAGCTTTCTTT. This gives the protein CASSPWQGGSTEAFF.

The chain employs TRBV18 and TRBJ1-4, with D tentatively TRBD1 (5 bases). This CDR3 has 15 amino acids. Trimming pared 6 bases from V and 8 bases from J, leaving 19 bases between. Germline V gene data show CDR1 as KGHSH and CDR2 as LQKENI. The chain's CDR3 is CASSPLGGEEEKLFF. The CDR3 nucleotides read TGTGCCAGCTCGCCCCTCGGAGGGGAGGAGGAAAAACTGTTTTTT.

The V call is TRBV5-5, the J call TRBJ2-3; D possibly corresponds to TRBD2 (6 bases). Trimming left V 4 bases short and J 5 bases short, with 11 bases between. Germline lookup yields CDR1 SGHKS and CDR2 YYEKEE (reference sequence). This CDR3 comprises 13 residues. The CDR3 DNA is TGTGCCAGCAGCCAACCGGGACTAGATACGCAGTATTTT. Its translation: CASSQPGLDTQYF.

This rearrangement joins TRBV6-5 to TRBJ1-4; 11 bases are shared with TRBD1. The V gene end was trimmed by 0 bases and the J gene end by 6 bases; junction bases not matched to a gene: 3. Germline V gene sequence: CDR1 MNHEY, CDR2 SVGAGI. CDR3 size: 16 residues. The DNA of the CDR3 is TGTGCCAGCAGTTACTCACCGGGACAGGGGGATGAAAAACTGTTTTTT. Its protein is CASSYSPGQGDEKLFF.

The chain recombines TRBV6-6 with TRBJ1-1; D uncertain. CDR3 length: 13 residues. V gave up 7 bases and J gave up 0 bases, with 9 bases separating them. CDR1 is MNHNY, CDR2 SVGAGI, per germline (reference sequence). Here the CDR3 reads CASKNRMNTEAFF. The CDR3 nucleotides read TGTGCCAGCAAGAACAGAATGAACACTGAAGCTTTCTTT.

The rearrangement uses TRBV9 and TRBJ1-3; TRBD1 agrees at 8 bases. After removal of 0 bases from V and 3 bases from J, the junction contained 11 bases not matched to a gene. Germline assignment: CDR1 SGDLS and CDR2 YYNGEE. The CDR3 runs to 18 residues. The CDR3 sequence is CASSVVGTGRNSGNTIYF. As DNA, the CDR3 is TGTGCCAGCAGCGTAGTTGGGACAGGACGGAACAGTGGAAACACCATATATTTT.

CDR3 loop: CASRHRGSLTDTQYF. In DNA form, the CDR3 reads TGTGCCAGCAGGCACAGGGGATCCCTCACAGATACGCAGTATTTT. The V and J genes are TRBV6-5 and TRBJ2-3; 7 nucleotides line up with TRBD1. The CDR3 loop spans 15 amino acids. V lost 6 bases to trimming and J lost 2 bases; unmatched junction nucleotides: 8. The germline V gene has CDR1 MNHEY and CDR2 SVGAGI.

The chain joins TRBV29-1 to TRBJ2-1, with TRBD2 matching 12 bases. V trimming: 2 bases; J trimming: 10 bases; junction bases outside the gene matches: 9. This CDR3 has 15 amino acids. Germline CDR1 and CDR2: SQVTM and ANQGSEA. CDR3 coding DNA: TGCAGCGTTGAACCTAGCGGGAGGGAAGGGTTAGAGCAGTTCTTC. Its translation is CSVEPSGREGLEQFF.

This clone occurred once. The genes are TRBV18 and TRBJ1-2, with 7 positions matching TRBD1. The CDR3 is made up of 15 amino acids. The germline V gene encodes CDR1 KGHSH and CDR2 LQKENI. The J segment lost 3 bases and the V segment lost 6 bases, leaving 10 bases of the junction unmatched. In DNA form, the CDR3 reads TGTGCCAGCTCGACAGGGATTAGAGCTGACTATGGCTACACCTTC. Amino acids: CASSTGIRADYGYTF. Combining the CDR3 with reference TRBV18 and TRBJ1-2 gives the whole variable domain NAGVMQNPRHLVRRRGQEARLRCSPMKGHSHVYWYRQLPEEGLKFMVYLQKENIIDESGMPKERFSAEFPKEGPSILRIQQVVRGDSAAYFCASSTGIRADYGYTFGSGTRLTVV.

The J gene is TRBJ1-4, the V gene TRBV4-1, with D unclear. Germline CDR1 MGHRA, CDR2 YSYEKL. V lost 3 bases to trimming and J lost 7 bases, with 12 bases between them. The CDR3 extends over 14 amino acids. CDR3 nucleotide sequence: TGCGCCAGCAGCCATCCGCTTCGGGTTGAAAAACTGTTTTTT. Translation gives CASSHPLRVEKLFF.

The chain links TRBV12-5 to TRBJ1-5; 8 bases are a match to TRBD1. The CDR3 loop spans 14 amino acids. V lost 8 bases and J lost 4; bases outside the gene matches: 7. CDR1 is LGHNT, CDR2 FRNRAP, per germline. The CDR3 DNA is TGTGCTAGTACTTCCGGACAGGGTAATCAGCCCCAGCATTTT. This encodes CASTSGQGNQPQHF. The whole variable domain, remainder taken from reference TRBV12-5 and TRBJ1-5, is DARVTQTPRHKVTEMGQEVTMRCQPILGHNTVFWYRQTMMQGLELLAYFRNRAPLDDSGMPKDRFSAEMPDATLATLKIQPSEPRDSAVYFCASTSGQGNQPQHFGDGTRLSIL.

V is TRBV24-1 and J is TRBJ2-7; 11 bases line up with TRBD2. CDR1 KGHDR and CDR2 SFDVKD come from the germline V gene. The CDR3 has 15 residues. With 4 bases clipped from V and 3 bases from J, the junction kept 4 bases outside the gene matches. This chain's CDR3 is CATSEPTSGVYEQYF. In DNA form, the CDR3 reads TGTGCCACCAGTGAACCGACTAGCGGGGTCTACGAGCAGTACTTC.